One and the same sample provided the 3 T cell receptor beta chains below, sequenced in a study of Graves' ophthalmopathy and Graves' hyperthyroidism. From RNA, the CDR3 regions of TCR beta chains were amplified and sequenced. Second-round multiplex PCR came after first-round RT-PCR with HTBI primers. TCRdb itself ran the multiplex PCR reads through MiXCR, one entry per CDR3 protein. The table lists over 650,000 distinct CDR3 sequences, roughly 39% of them singletons. Sequenced material: peripheral blood. The source is an adult man with Graves' ophthalmopathy.

The chain combines TRBV10-3 with TRBJ1-4; the match to TRBD1 covers 7 bases. Trimming took 7 bases from V and 7 from J; bases not matched to a gene: 9. CDR3 size: 14 residues. Germline-derived CDR1 and CDR2 are ENHRY and SYGVKD. CDR3 protein: CAITSGGSTEKLFF. CDR3 sequence (DNA): TGTGCCATCACCTCAGGGGGTTCAACTGAAAAACTGTTTTTT.

The J gene is TRBJ1-3, the V gene TRBV20-1, with D tentatively TRBD1 (6 bases). The CDR3 consists of 13 residues. Per germline, CDR1 DFQATT and CDR2 SNEGSKA (reference sequence). V was pared by 3 bases and J by 6 bases, with 12 bases between. The CDR3 DNA sequence: TGCAGTGCTAGGTCGGGGGGCGCAAACACCATATATTTT. This translates into CSARSGGANTIYF.

This clonotype was detected only a few times. One junction end disagrees with the germline gene, perhaps due to a read error. This rearrangement joins TRBV10-3 to TRBJ1-1; D is unresolved. Germline loops: CDR1 ENHRY, CDR2 SYGVKD. The CDR3 has 14 amino acids. The CDR3 coding sequence is TGTGCCAGCAGTGAATCCCCGGAGAGGCCTGAAGCTTTCTTT. It yields the protein CASSESPERPEAFF.